This TCR beta chain originates from a study of cytomegalovirus exposure and HLA in healthy donors. Study-level background: When over 300 donors were genotyped, around 77% of them were found to fall in the Caucasian-associated ancestry cluster.

Study conclusions and caveats: Reports indicated that the classifier achieved high specificity and sensitivity in diagnosing cytomegalovirus status.

On this clone: Its antigen is still unknown.

CDR1 and CDR2 (germline): MNHEY, SVGAGI. The CDR3 is made up of 15 amino acids. The V and J ends lost 6 bases and 5 bases respectively, with 14 bases between them. In nominal health when sampled, donors likely had unrecorded immune exposures nonetheless. A multiplex PCR was run with 60 Vbeta primers and 13 Jbeta primers. The repertoire was sequenced with immunoSEQ multiplex PCR; TCRdb's copy has only in-frame clones and lacks some. The data hold a few hundred thousand clones, with roughly 89% observed a single time. Sample: PBMCs. The rearrangement links TRBV6-5 to TRBJ1-6; D call uncertain. This sequence originates from a young woman in good health and CMV-seronegative. In DNA form, the CDR3 reads TGTGCCAGCAGGCCAGATCCCCCCAATAATTCACCCCTCCACTTT. Protein product: CASRPDPPNNSPLHF.